A single sample gave rise to the 5 T cell receptor beta chains below, sequenced in a study of naive and memory T cell subsets. Study-wide findings and caveats: A few larger clonotypes appeared in naive repertoires, especially CD8, possibly memory cells re-expressing CD45RA.

These TCRs are of unknown antigen specificity. The beta constant-region primer was an equimolar mix of two oligonucleotides covering TRBC1 and TRBC2. The ligated cDNA underwent four PCR rounds using SP2 and nested alpha and beta constant-region primers. TCRdb fed the UMI-ligation and nested PCR reads into MiXCR, producing one record per CDR3 protein. In the table there are about 150,000 distinct CDR3 sequences, approximately 22% of which are singletons. The sequencing sample was made of naive CD4+ T cells from blood. All receptors derive from a human donor in good health.

This clonotype was observed a few times. V is TRBV9 and J is TRBJ2-1; maybe TRBD2 (5 bases). The CDR3 is 14 amino acids. Germline CDR1 reads SGDLS; CDR2 reads YYNGEE. Trimming shortened V by 3 bases and J by 4 bases, and 11 bases separated the two germline ends. The CDR3 coding sequence is TGTGCCAGCAGCGAAAGCGGAACTTACAATGAGCAGTTCTTC. This codes for CASSESGTYNEQFF.

Details on this clonotype: Just one base apart from a much larger clone, this may be a read error. The chain has TRBV24-1 and TRBJ2-1; TRBD2 might be the D (6 bases). The CDR3 spans 13 residues. Germline V gene sequence: CDR1 KGHDR, CDR2 SFDVKD. CDR3 amino acids: CAASDLRGEEQFF. In nucleotides, the CDR3 is TGTGCCGCCAGTGATTTGCGGGGTGAGGAGCAGTTCTTC.

This clonotype was counted only a few times. The V call is TRBV7-9, the J call TRBJ2-7; a weak D match, TRBD1 (6 bases). The germline V gene has CDR1 SEHNR and CDR2 FQNEAQ (reference sequence). There are 13 residues in the CDR3. The V end lost 4 bases, the J end lost 3 bases, and 10 bases lay between the germline ends. CDR3 amino acids: CASSYNRDYEQYF. The CDR3 DNA is TGTGCCAGCAGCTACAACAGGGACTACGAGCAGTACTTC.

This clonotype was seen more than once but under ten times. This sequence joins TRBV30 and TRBJ2-1; D uncertain. The CDR3 is made up of 11 amino acids. Between the trimmed V and J ends, which lost 3 bases and 11 bases, there was a span of 11 bases. The germline V gene has CDR1 GTSNPN and CDR2 SVGIG (reference sequence). The CDR3 sequence: CAWSPRFKQFF. The CDR3 coding sequence is TGTGCCTGGAGCCCCAGGTTCAAGCAGTTCTTC.

The chain joins TRBV29-1 to TRBJ2-7, with D maybe TRBD1 (5 bases). Germline assignment: CDR1 SQVTM and CDR2 ANQGSEA. V was clipped by 8 bases and J by 2 bases, with 10 bases between them. This CDR3 contains 11 residues. The CDR3 spells CSPHRTYEQYF. In nucleotides, the CDR3 is TGCAGCCCCCACAGGACCTACGAGCAGTACTTC.